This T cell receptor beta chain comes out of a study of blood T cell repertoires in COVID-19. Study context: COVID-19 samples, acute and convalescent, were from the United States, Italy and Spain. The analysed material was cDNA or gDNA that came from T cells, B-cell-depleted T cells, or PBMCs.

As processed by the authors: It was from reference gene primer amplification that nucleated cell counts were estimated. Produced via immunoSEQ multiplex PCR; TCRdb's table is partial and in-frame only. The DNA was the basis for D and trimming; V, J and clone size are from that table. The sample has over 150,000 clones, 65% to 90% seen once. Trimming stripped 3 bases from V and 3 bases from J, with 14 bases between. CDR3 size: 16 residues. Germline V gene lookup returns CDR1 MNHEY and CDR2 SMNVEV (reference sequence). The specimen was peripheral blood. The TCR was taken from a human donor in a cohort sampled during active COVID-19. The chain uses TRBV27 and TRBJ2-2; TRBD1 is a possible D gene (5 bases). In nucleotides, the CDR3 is TGTGCCAGCAGTTTTAGACAGTACCTCGACACCGGGGAGCTGTTTTTT. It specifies CASSFRQYLDTGELFF.